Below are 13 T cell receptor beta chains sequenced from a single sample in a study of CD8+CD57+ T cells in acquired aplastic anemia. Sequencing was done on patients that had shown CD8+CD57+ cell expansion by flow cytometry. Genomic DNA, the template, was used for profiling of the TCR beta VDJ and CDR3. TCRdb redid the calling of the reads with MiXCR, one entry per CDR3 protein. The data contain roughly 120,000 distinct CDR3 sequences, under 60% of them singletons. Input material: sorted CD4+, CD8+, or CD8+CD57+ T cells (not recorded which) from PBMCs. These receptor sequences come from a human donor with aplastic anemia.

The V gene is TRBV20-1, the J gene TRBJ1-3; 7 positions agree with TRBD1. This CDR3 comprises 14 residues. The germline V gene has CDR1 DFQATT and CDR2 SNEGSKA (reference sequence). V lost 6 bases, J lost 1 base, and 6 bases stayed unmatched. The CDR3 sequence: CSAMGQKSGNTIYF. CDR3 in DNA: TGCAGTGCGATGGGACAGAAGTCTGGAAACACCATATATTTT.

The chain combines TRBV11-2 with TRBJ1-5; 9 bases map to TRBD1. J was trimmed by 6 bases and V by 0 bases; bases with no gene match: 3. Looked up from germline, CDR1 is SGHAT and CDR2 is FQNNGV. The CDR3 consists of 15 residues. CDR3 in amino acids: CASSLEGTGSQPQHF. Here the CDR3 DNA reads TGTGCCAGCAGCTTAGAAGGGACAGGGTCTCAGCCCCAGCATTTT.

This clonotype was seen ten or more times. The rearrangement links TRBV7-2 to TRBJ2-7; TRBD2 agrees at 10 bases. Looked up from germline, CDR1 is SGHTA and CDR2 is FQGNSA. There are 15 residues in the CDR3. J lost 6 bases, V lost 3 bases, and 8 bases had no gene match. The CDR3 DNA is TGTGCCAGCAGCTTGAGCGGGGGGGCTTTCTCCGAGCAGTACTTC. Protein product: CASSLSGGAFSEQYF.

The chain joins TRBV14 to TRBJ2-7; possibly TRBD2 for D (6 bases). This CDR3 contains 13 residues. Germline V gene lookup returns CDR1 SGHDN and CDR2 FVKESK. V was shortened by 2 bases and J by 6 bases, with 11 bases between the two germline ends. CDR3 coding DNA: TGTGCCAGCAGCCAATGGGGCGGGGTCGAGCAGTACTTC. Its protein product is CASSQWGGVEQYF.

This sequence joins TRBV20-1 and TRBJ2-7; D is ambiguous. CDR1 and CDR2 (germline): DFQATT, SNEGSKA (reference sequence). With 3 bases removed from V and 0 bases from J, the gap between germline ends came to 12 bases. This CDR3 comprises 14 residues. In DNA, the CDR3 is TGCAGTGCTAGCGTCCCTGGGTTCTCCTACGAGCAGTACTTC. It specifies CSASVPGFSYEQYF.

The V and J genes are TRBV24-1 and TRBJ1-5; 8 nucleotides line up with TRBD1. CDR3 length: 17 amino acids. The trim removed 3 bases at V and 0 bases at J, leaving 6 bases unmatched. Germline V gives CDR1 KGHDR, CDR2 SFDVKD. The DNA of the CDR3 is TGTGCCACCAGTGATCCACCGACAGGGGATAGCAATCAGCCCCAGCATTTT. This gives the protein CATSDPPTGDSNQPQHF.

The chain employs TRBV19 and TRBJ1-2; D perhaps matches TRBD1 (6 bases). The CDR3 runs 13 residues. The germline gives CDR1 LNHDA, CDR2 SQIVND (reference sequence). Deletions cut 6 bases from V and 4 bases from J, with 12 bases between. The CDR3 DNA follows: TGTGCCAGTAGCAAAGACAGGACCTATGGCTACACCTTC. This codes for CASSKDRTYGYTF.

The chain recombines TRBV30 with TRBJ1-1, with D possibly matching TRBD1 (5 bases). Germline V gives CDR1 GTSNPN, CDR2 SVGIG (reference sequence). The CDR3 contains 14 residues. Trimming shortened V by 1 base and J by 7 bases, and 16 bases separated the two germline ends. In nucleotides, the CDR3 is TGTGCCTGGAGTGACGGGACTCACGGCGGTGAAGCTTTCTTT. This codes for CAWSDGTHGGEAFF.

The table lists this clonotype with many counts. CDR3 protein: CASSSRLATPQGGELFF. The CDR3 coding sequence is TGTGCCAGCTCGAGCCGTCTAGCTACCCCACAAGGCGGGGAGCTGTTTTTT. The V and J genes are TRBV12-3 or TRBV12-4 and TRBJ2-2; possible D gene TRBD2, 5 bases. Trimming removed 8 bases from V and 7 bases from J, with 26 bases in between. The length of the CDR3 is 17 residues.

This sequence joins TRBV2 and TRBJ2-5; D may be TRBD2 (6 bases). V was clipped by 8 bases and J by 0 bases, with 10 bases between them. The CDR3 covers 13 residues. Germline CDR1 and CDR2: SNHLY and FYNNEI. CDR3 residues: CASAGSYQETQYF. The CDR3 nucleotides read TGTGCCAGCGCCGGGAGCTACCAAGAGACCCAGTACTTC.

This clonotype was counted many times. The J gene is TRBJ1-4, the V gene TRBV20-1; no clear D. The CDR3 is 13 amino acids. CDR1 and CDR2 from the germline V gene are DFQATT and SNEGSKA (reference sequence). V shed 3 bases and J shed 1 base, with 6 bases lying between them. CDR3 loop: CSASEGTNEKLFF. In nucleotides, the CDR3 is TGCAGTGCTAGTGAGGGAACTAATGAAAAACTGTTTTTT.

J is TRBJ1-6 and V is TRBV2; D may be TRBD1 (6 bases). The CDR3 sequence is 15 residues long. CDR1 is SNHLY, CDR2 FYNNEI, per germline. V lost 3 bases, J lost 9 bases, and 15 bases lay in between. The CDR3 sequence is CASSEEQGRVSPLHF. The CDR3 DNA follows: TGTGCCAGCAGTGAGGAACAGGGTAGGGTTTCACCCCTCCACTTT.

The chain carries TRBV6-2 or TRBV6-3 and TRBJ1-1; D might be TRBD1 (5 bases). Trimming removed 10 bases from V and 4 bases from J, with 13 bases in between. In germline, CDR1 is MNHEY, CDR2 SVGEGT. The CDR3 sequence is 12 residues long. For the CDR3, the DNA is TGTGCCATCGGGGCTGGGGTCACTGAAGCTTTCTTT. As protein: CAIGAGVTEAFF.